This entry lists 25 T cell receptor beta chains sequenced from one sample in a study of OX40 agonist ivuxolimab in advanced cancers. Clones were read by immunoSEQ multiplex PCR, and TCRdb kept only the in-frame ones, dropping some. The data hold 65,000 to 90,000 clones, with roughly 90% observed a single time. The source material was CD4+ or CD8+ T cells sorted from blood, sampled in a trial of the OX40 agonist ivuxolimab. These receptor sequences come from an adult with an advanced solid tumor such as melanoma, head and neck, liver or kidney cancer.

The chain links TRBV11-2 to TRBJ2-5; D is perhaps TRBD2 (6 bases). Germline V gene lookup returns CDR1 SGHAT and CDR2 FQNNGV. This CDR3 comprises 15 residues. V was trimmed by 4 bases and J by 5 bases, leaving 17 bases between them. The CDR3 DNA sequence: TGTGCCAGCAGCTCCTCGGTAGCGGAGGGGGAGACCCAGTACTTC. Translation: CASSSSVAEGETQYF.

This rearrangement joins TRBV7-6 to TRBJ2-7; D is uncertain. Germline-derived CDR1 and CDR2 are SGHVS and FNYEAQ. The CDR3 is made up of 15 amino acids. V dropped 4 bases and J dropped 4 bases, with 17 bases sitting between them. CDR3 residues: CASSSGSGAAYEQYF. CDR3 coding DNA: TGTGCCAGCAGCTCCGGGTCCGGAGCAGCTTACGAGCAGTACTTC.

This clone was found a few times. The chain links TRBV12-1 to TRBJ1-4; no DNA check was done on the table's D call, TRBD1. TRBV12-1 is listed as a pseudogene. The CDR3 extends over 17 amino acids. The CDR3 spells CASSSIDRVVVCEKLFF. Here the CDR3 DNA reads TGTGCCAGCAGCTCCATTGACAGGGTAGTGGTTTGCGAAAAACTGTTTTTT.

V gene TRBV5-4 combines with J gene TRBJ2-7, with D perhaps matching TRBD1 or TRBD2 (6 bases each). Trimming took off 5 bases at V and 0 bases at J, with 15 bases between the two ends. Germline V gives CDR1 SGHNT, CDR2 YYREEE (reference sequence). The CDR3 runs to 15 residues. The CDR3: CASSLAEGVSYEQYF. CDR3 sequence (DNA): TGTGCCAGCAGTTTAGCGGAGGGGGTCTCCTACGAGCAGTACTTC.

This chain joins TRBV9 and TRBJ2-5; D possibly matches TRBD1 or TRBD2 (6 bases each). Trimming shortened V by 0 bases and J by 0 bases, and 9 bases separated the two germline ends. This CDR3 comprises 15 residues. CDR1 and CDR2 (germline): SGDLS, YYNGEE. CDR3 in DNA: TGTGCCAGCAGCGTAGCGGGGGCTAACCAAGAGACCCAGTACTTC. This codes for CASSVAGANQETQYF. The variable domain in full, completed from reference TRBV9 and TRBJ2-5, reads DSGVTQTPKHLITATGQRVTLRCSPRSGDLSVYWYQQSLDQGLQFLIQYYNGEERAKGNILERFSAQQFPDLHSELNLSSLELGDSALYFCASSVAGANQETQYFGPGTRLLVL.

The chain is built from TRBV10-1 and TRBJ1-3; maybe TRBD1 (5 bases). The CDR3 sequence is 15 residues long. Between the trimmed V and J ends, which lost 5 bases and 4 bases, there was a span of 15 bases. Germline assignment: CDR1 WNHNN and CDR2 SYGVQD (reference sequence). The CDR3 nucleotides are TGCGCCAGCAGTAATTCACAGGACTACGGAAACACCATATATTTT. Its translation is CASSNSQDYGNTIYF.

CDR3 region: CASSLEAGPGHSSYEQYF. The CDR3 DNA follows: TGTGCCAGCAGCTTAGAGGCCGGCCCCGGACATTCATCCTACGAGCAGTACTTC. The chain joins TRBV7-6 to TRBJ2-7, with TRBD1 as a possible D gene (5 bases). The CDR3 has 18 amino acids. Between the trimmed V and J ends, which lost 1 base and 1 base, there was a span of 20 bases. The germline V gene has CDR1 SGHVS and CDR2 FNYEAQ.

The chain links TRBV4-1 to TRBJ1-3, with no clear D. With 1 base removed from V and 0 bases from J, the gap between germline ends came to 10 bases. Germline V gene data show CDR1 as MGHRA and CDR2 as YSYEKL. This CDR3 comprises 16 residues. CDR3 sequence reads: CASSQADGYSGNTIYF. CDR3 sequence (DNA): TGCGCCAGCAGCCAAGCTGACGGTTACTCTGGAAACACCATATATTTT.

This rearrangement joins TRBV7-9 to TRBJ2-1, with 15 nucleotides matching TRBD2. Germline trimming cut 5 bases from V and 6 bases from J; bases unmatched to any gene: 5. Germline CDR1 SEHNR, CDR2 FQNEAQ (reference sequence). This CDR3 comprises 16 residues. This chain's CDR3 is CASSGPGLAGGNEQFF. The CDR3 DNA sequence: TGTGCCAGCAGCGGACCGGGACTAGCGGGGGGCAATGAGCAGTTCTTC.

The CDR3 DNA sequence: TGTGCCAGCAATCCTGACCTTACAGGGGAAGGCTACACCTTC. This translates into CASNPDLTGEGYTF. V is TRBV25-1 and J is TRBJ1-2; 7 bases map to TRBD1. The V and J ends lost 7 bases and 8 bases, in that order; junction bases with no gene match: 13. This CDR3 spans 14 amino acids. Germline loops: CDR1 MGHDK, CDR2 SYGVNS.

The chain has TRBV10-2 and TRBJ2-7, with D perhaps TRBD1 (5 bases). Trimming left V 8 bases short and J 2 bases short, with 13 bases between. Germline CDR1 is WSHSY and CDR2 is SAAADI. CDR3 length equals 13 residues. In nucleotides, the CDR3 is TGCGCCAGCGGGGTAAGGGGCCCCTACGAGCAGTACTTC. Translation gives CASGVRGPYEQYF.

The chain links TRBV28 to TRBJ2-2, with 7 bases matching TRBD1. Germline V lookup: CDR1 MDHEN, CDR2 SYDVKM. With V trimmed by 4 bases and J by 7 bases, 15 bases remained unmatched. CDR3 length: 17 residues. CDR3 coding DNA: TGTGCCAGCAGTTCGATGGACAGGCTCTATATTGGCGGGGAGCTGTTTTTT. Its translation: CASSSMDRLYIGGELFF.

The chain has TRBV28 and TRBJ2-7; TRBD1 matches 9 bases. This CDR3 has 15 amino acids. Per germline, CDR1 MDHEN and CDR2 SYDVKM. J was trimmed by 2 bases and V by 3 bases; bases with no gene match: 5. CDR3 in amino acids: CASSFLQGAPYEQYF. The CDR3 nucleotides read TGTGCCAGCAGTTTTTTACAGGGGGCCCCCTACGAGCAGTACTTC.

The chain uses TRBV13 and TRBJ2-3; D remains ambiguous. The CDR3 length is 12 residues. From germline, CDR1 is PRHDT and CDR2 FYEKMQ (reference sequence). Trimming shortened V by 5 bases and J by 1 base, and 4 bases separated the two germline ends. Here the CDR3 reads CASSDRTDTQYF. The CDR3 DNA reads TGTGCCAGCAGCGACCGCACAGATACGCAGTATTTT.

V and J are TRBV5-5 and TRBJ1-1; a possible D gene is TRBD1 (6 bases). V lost 5 bases and J 8 bases, leaving 19 bases between the germline ends. The germline V gene encodes CDR1 SGHKS and CDR2 YYEKEE (reference sequence). The CDR3 covers 14 residues. CDR3 bases: TGTGCCAGCAGTCAAGGGAGGGGGTCTAGGGAAGCTTTCTTT. Its translation: CASSQGRGSREAFF.

The chain couples TRBV13 to TRBJ2-7; 9 nucleotides align to TRBD1. This CDR3 has 15 amino acids. V gave up 8 bases and J gave up 3 bases; unmatched junction bases: 11. Germline-derived CDR1 and CDR2 are PRHDT and FYEKMQ (reference sequence). The CDR3 DNA sequence: TGTGCCAGCTCCTCAAAGGGACAGGGTAACTACGAGCAGTACTTC. Amino acid sequence: CASSSKGQGNYEQYF.

This chain connects TRBV13 to TRBJ2-1, with D hard to call. Germline CDR1 is PRHDT and CDR2 is FYEKMQ (reference sequence). V was pared by 6 bases and J by 2 bases, with 20 bases between. This CDR3 has 17 amino acids. CDR3 DNA sequence: TGTGCCAGCAGTACTCGGTTCCGGGCCACCCCCTACAATGAGCAGTTCTTC. This codes for CASSTRFRATPYNEQFF.

The count of this clone is one. The J gene is TRBJ1-1, the V gene TRBV2, with 7 bases that match TRBD1. The CDR3 spans 16 residues. Germline V gene data show CDR1 as SNHLY and CDR2 as FYNNEI. The V segment lost 7 bases and the J segment 3 bases; nucleotides outside the gene matches: 14. Here the CDR3 reads CASTRSRQGRDTEAFF. CDR3 coding DNA: TGTGCCAGCACAAGGTCTAGACAGGGCCGAGACACTGAAGCTTTCTTT.

The chain uses TRBV9 and TRBJ1-6; TRBD1 matches 9 bases. The junction had 8 bases not matched to a gene; V was cut back by 3 bases and J by 10 bases. CDR1 is SGDLS, CDR2 YYNGEE, per germline. This CDR3 is built from 15 residues. This CDR3 is CASSAETGGRSPLHF. The CDR3 DNA reads TGTGCCAGCAGCGCTGAGACAGGGGGAAGGTCACCCCTCCACTTT.

In DNA, the CDR3 is TGTGCCAGCAGTTACGCTCCGTACGAGCAGTACTTC. This translates into CASSYAPYEQYF. V and J are TRBV6-5 and TRBJ2-7; the D is unclear. The V and J ends lost 2 bases and 4 bases respectively, with 6 bases between them. Germline V gives CDR1 MNHEY, CDR2 SVGAGI. The CDR3 totals 12 residues.

The rearrangement uses TRBV7-8 and TRBJ2-7; D is possibly TRBD1 or TRBD2 (5 bases each). From germline, CDR1 is SGHVS and CDR2 FQNEAQ. V gave up 0 bases and J gave up 7 bases, with 19 bases separating them. There are 16 residues in the CDR3. The CDR3 region is CASSLALGDAPREQYF. The CDR3 DNA sequence: TGTGCCAGCAGCTTAGCGCTAGGGGACGCCCCGAGGGAGCAGTACTTC.

This clone is a singleton in its sample. The J gene is TRBJ2-7, the V gene TRBV14; D ambiguous. Trimming pared 5 bases from V and 5 bases from J, leaving 19 bases between. The CDR3 covers 15 residues. From germline, CDR1 is SGHDN and CDR2 FVKESK. CDR3 protein: CASSLRFVGLDEQYF. DNA for the CDR3: TGTGCCAGCAGCTTACGCTTTGTAGGTCTAGACGAGCAGTACTTC.

The chain couples TRBV7-8 to TRBJ1-1; 9 nucleotides align to TRBD1. V lost 3 bases, J lost 0 bases, and 8 bases stayed unmatched. Per the germline V gene, CDR1 is SGHVS and CDR2 is FQNEAQ. This CDR3 is 17 amino acids long. As DNA, the CDR3 is TGTGCCAGCAGCTTGAGGACAGGGGACATCATGAACACTGAAGCTTTCTTT. Encoded protein: CASSLRTGDIMNTEAFF.

The V gene is TRBV7-6, the J gene TRBJ2-2; D remains ambiguous. The ends were cut back, 5 bases at V and 10 bases at J, with 17 bases in the middle. This CDR3 has 14 amino acids. Germline values: CDR1 SGHVS, CDR2 FNYEAQ. The DNA for the CDR3 is TGTGCCAGCAGCCTACTGGGTGATGGGTTGGAGCTGTTTTTT. Translation gives CASSLLGDGLELFF.

The chain carries TRBV7-3 and TRBJ2-2; 8 bases map to TRBD2. The junction had 3 bases not matched to a gene; V was cut back by 5 bases and J by 4 bases. There are 14 residues in the CDR3. Germline V gene sequence: CDR1 SGHTA, CDR2 FQGTGA. The chain's CDR3 is CASSHREGTGELFF. The CDR3 nucleotides read TGTGCCAGCAGCCACCGGGAGGGCACCGGGGAGCTGTTTTTT.